Listed here are 4 T cell receptor beta chains from one sample, sequenced in a study. Libraries were prepared by immunoSEQ multiplex PCR; TCRdb keeps only in-frame clonotypes and omits some of them. The sample has some 70,000 clones, around 95% seen once. The sequenced sample consisted of PBMCs. Receptors were obtained from a man in his forties with rheumatoid arthritis.

The chain employs TRBV30 and TRBJ1-4; the D gene is possibly TRBD1 (5 bases). This CDR3 comprises 15 residues. Trimming stripped 2 bases from V and 7 bases from J, with 17 bases between. CDR1 and CDR2 (germline): GTSNPN, SVGIG (reference sequence). Here the CDR3 reads CAWSLVGGVSEKLFF. The CDR3 bases are TGTGCCTGGAGTTTAGTGGGGGGAGTATCTGAAAAACTGTTTTTT.

This rearrangement joins TRBV6-4 to TRBJ2-1; 12 bases map to TRBD2. J was trimmed by 4 bases and V by 4 bases; bases with no gene match: 2. The CDR3 runs 15 residues. Germline CDR1 reads MRHNA; CDR2 reads SNTAGT. In DNA, the CDR3 is TGTGCCAGCAGTGTGACTAGCGGGAGATACAATGAGCAGTTCTTC. Protein: CASSVTSGRYNEQFF.

V and J are TRBV6-5 and TRBJ2-7, with 9 positions matching TRBD2. From germline, CDR1 is MNHEY and CDR2 SVGAGI. The junction had 7 bases not matched to a gene; V was cut back by 0 bases and J by 4 bases. The CDR3 totals 16 residues. The CDR3 nucleotides are TGTGCCAGCAGTTACTCGGTCGCGGGAGGGCCTTACGAGCAGTACTTC. Translating gives CASSYSVAGGPYEQYF.

The J gene is TRBJ2-3, the V gene TRBV5-4; the match to TRBD2 covers 7 bases. Germline V gene sequence: CDR1 SGHNT, CDR2 YYREEE (reference sequence). The CDR3 covers 15 residues. The J segment lost 4 bases and the V segment lost 1 base, leaving 6 bases of the junction unmatched. The CDR3 here is CASSLTGGRADTQYF. CDR3 sequence (DNA): TGTGCCAGCAGCTTGACGGGGGGTAGGGCAGATACGCAGTATTTT.